This entry describes one T cell receptor beta chain. This clonotype was counted between two and nine times. Its antigen is still unknown. No base quality values were provided; no much bigger clone lies one nucleotide off. This entry belongs to a study of T-cell reconstitution after alpha-beta-depleted transplantation in children (dated by TCRdb to the mid-2010s). In terms of the full investigation: T-cell immune reconstitution after TCRalphabeta/CD19-depleted allogeneic hematopoietic cell transplantation in children was quantitatively tracked in the study by means of TCR repertoire profiling.

The library was built by means of PCR. The reads were generated on an Illumina HiSeq 2500. TCR library preparation used molecular barcoding, with unique molecular identifiers applied to normalize quantification of the TCRbeta repertoire. TCRdb reanalyzed the raw reads on its own, using fastp at Q25 for trimming and MiXCR for clone calling, and kept in-frame beta chains. Rows are unified per CDR3 protein, each entry keeping the most common DNA and genes. Counted in this sample were about 500,000 distinct CDR3 sequences; approximately 32% of them appeared once. The ten largest clones represent more than 2% of the sample. V is shortened by 1 base, J by 0 bases, and the region joining them spans 12 bases. Taken from the germline V gene (reference sequence), the CDR1 and CDR2 loops are LNHDA and SQIVND. The CDR3 measures 16 amino acids from cysteine to phenylalanine. Here the CDR3 DNA is all that survives: 48 bases in frame from base 1.

The source of this sequence is a human donor who donated a stem cell graft to a child with aplastic anemia. The sequence links TRBV19 to TRBJ1-1, with the identity of the D gene unclear. Sequencing was performed on PBMCs from the stem cell graft donor, taken from the stem cell graft. The CDR3 protein: CASSIAPLRVNTEAFF. The DNA reads TGTGCCAGTAGTATAGCCCCACTAAGGGTGAACACTGAAGCTTTCTTT.